Listed below are T cell receptor beta chains from one sample, sequenced in a study of blood T cell repertoires in COVID-19. Method: immunoSEQ multiplex PCR; TCRdb's copy keeps in-frame clones and lacks some. This sample has roughly 120,000 clones, with roughly 84% found just once. The sample consisted of peripheral blood. All receptors derive from a woman aged 40 to 50 with acute or convalescent COVID-19. Each CDR3 is given with its conserved first and last residue. Each record gives: J gene, D gene, V gene, clone size, CDR3 DNA, CDR3 protein. A D gene is named only where the DNA matches it firmly. Size tells how often a clone was seen (once, few, many) or the class of an expanded clone, and some rows leave it out.

j_call: TRBJ2-5
d_call: TRBD2
v_call: TRBV7-9
clone_size: .
cdr3_nt: TGTGCCAGCAGCTTAGGAGGGCTAGCGGGGGGCACCTTTCAAGAGACCCAGTACTTC
cdr3_aa: CASSLGGLAGGTFQETQYF

j_call: TRBJ2-5
d_call: TRBD2
v_call: TRBV5-6
clone_size: .
cdr3_nt: TGTGCCAGCAGCCTAAGACTAGCGGGGGGTGAAACCCAGTACTTC
cdr3_aa: CASSLRLAGGETQYF

j_call: TRBJ2-5
d_call: TRBD2
v_call: TRBV2
clone_size: .
cdr3_nt: TGTGCCAGCAGTGGCCCCGGGACTAGCGGGGGGGCCTTCCAAGAGACCCAGTACTTC
cdr3_aa: CASSGPGTSGGAFQETQYF

j_call: TRBJ2-1
d_call: .
v_call: TRBV30
clone_size: .
cdr3_nt: TGTGCCTGGAGTGTAAGTGGGGGCGGCCCCACCAATGAGCAGTTCTTC
cdr3_aa: CAWSVSGGGPTNEQFF

j_call: TRBJ1-4
d_call: .
v_call: TRBV30
clone_size: few
cdr3_nt: TGTGCCTGGAGTTGGGGGGATGAAAAACTGTTTTTT
cdr3_aa: CAWSWGDEKLFF

j_call: TRBJ1-5
d_call: .
v_call: TRBV6-1
clone_size: .
cdr3_nt: TGTGCCAGCAGTGAAACAACCTCGGGAGGCAATCAGCCCCAGCATTTT
cdr3_aa: CASSETTSGGNQPQHF

j_call: TRBJ1-2
d_call: .
v_call: TRBV12-3/TRBV12-4
clone_size: .
cdr3_nt: TGTGCCACGCGGAGGGGGGGCGGCTACACCTTC
cdr3_aa: CATRRGGGYTF

j_call: TRBJ1-2
d_call: .
v_call: TRBV29-1
clone_size: few
cdr3_nt: TGCAGCGTCCAAAGCGGCAATAGGGACTATGGCTACACCTTC
cdr3_aa: CSVQSGNRDYGYTF

j_call: TRBJ2-4
d_call: .
v_call: TRBV5-6
clone_size: .
cdr3_nt: TGTGCCAGCAGTCTAGCCAAAAACATTCAGTACTTC
cdr3_aa: CASSLAKNIQYF

j_call: TRBJ2-7
d_call: .
v_call: TRBV3-1/TRBV3-2
clone_size: few
cdr3_nt: TGTGCCAGCAGCCAAGAACATCGGAAGGGAGCCTACGAGCAGTACTTC
cdr3_aa: CASSQEHRKGAYEQYF

j_call: TRBJ1-5
d_call: .
v_call: TRBV19
clone_size: .
cdr3_nt: TGTGCCAGTAGGGACAGCCCTTATAGCAATCAGCCCCAGCATTTT
cdr3_aa: CASRDSPYSNQPQHF

j_call: TRBJ1-2
d_call: .
v_call: TRBV6-2/TRBV6-3
clone_size: .
cdr3_nt: TGTGCCAGCAGTAGAGGGAAGGGCTACACCTTC
cdr3_aa: CASSRGKGYTF

j_call: TRBJ2-1
d_call: .
v_call: TRBV11-2
clone_size: .
cdr3_nt: TGTGCCAGCAGCCCAGGACAGTTCAATGAGCAGTTCTTC
cdr3_aa: CASSPGQFNEQFF

j_call: TRBJ1-1
d_call: .
v_call: TRBV6-5
clone_size: .
cdr3_nt: TGTGCCAGCAGGGGGGCGAGCACTGAAGCTTTCTTT
cdr3_aa: CASRGASTEAFF

j_call: TRBJ2-1
d_call: .
v_call: TRBV29-1
clone_size: .
cdr3_nt: TGCAGCGTTGTACAGGCCTCCTACAATGAGCAGTTCTTC
cdr3_aa: CSVVQASYNEQFF

j_call: TRBJ2-2
d_call: .
v_call: TRBV28
clone_size: .
cdr3_nt: TGTGCCAGCAGTTTTCCCTTCGCGAACACCGGGGAGCTGTTTTTT
cdr3_aa: CASSFPFANTGELFF

j_call: TRBJ2-1
d_call: .
v_call: TRBV30
clone_size: .
cdr3_nt: TGTGCCTGGAGTAAACGTATGGGCCACAATGAGCAGTTCTTC
cdr3_aa: CAWSKRMGHNEQFF

j_call: TRBJ1-2
d_call: .
v_call: TRBV5-1
clone_size: .
cdr3_nt: TGCGCCAGCAGCTTGATGGCAGACTATGGCTACACCTTC
cdr3_aa: CASSLMADYGYTF

j_call: TRBJ1-2
d_call: .
v_call: TRBV30
clone_size: .
cdr3_nt: TGTGCCTGGAGTTCCCTCTTACTTAACTATGGCTACACCTTC
cdr3_aa: CAWSSLLLNYGYTF

j_call: TRBJ1-2
d_call: .
v_call: TRBV12-3/TRBV12-4
clone_size: once
cdr3_nt: TGTGCCAGCAGTTCTGGGACAAATGGCTACACCTTC
cdr3_aa: CASSSGTNGYTF

j_call: TRBJ2-5
d_call: TRBD1
v_call: TRBV5-8
clone_size: .
cdr3_nt: TGTGCCAGCAGCTGGGGACAGGGGGCTTTAGAGACCCAGTACTTC
cdr3_aa: CASSWGQGALETQYF

j_call: TRBJ1-2
d_call: .
v_call: TRBV15
clone_size: .
cdr3_nt: TGTGCCACCAGCAGAGATTTCGGAGACTATGGCTACACCTTC
cdr3_aa: CATSRDFGDYGYTF

j_call: TRBJ1-1
d_call: TRBD1
v_call: TRBV19
clone_size: .
cdr3_nt: TGTGCCAGTAGTACTCCGGGACAGGGCAAGACTGAAGCTTTCTTT
cdr3_aa: CASSTPGQGKTEAFF

j_call: TRBJ1-5
d_call: .
v_call: TRBV25-1
clone_size: .
cdr3_nt: TGTGCCAGCAGTGGGGGGGGAGCCCAGCATTTT
cdr3_aa: CASSGGGAQHF

j_call: TRBJ1-1
d_call: .
v_call: TRBV20-1
clone_size: .
cdr3_nt: TGCAGTGCTAGTCCCGACACTGAAGCTTTCTTT
cdr3_aa: CSASPDTEAFF